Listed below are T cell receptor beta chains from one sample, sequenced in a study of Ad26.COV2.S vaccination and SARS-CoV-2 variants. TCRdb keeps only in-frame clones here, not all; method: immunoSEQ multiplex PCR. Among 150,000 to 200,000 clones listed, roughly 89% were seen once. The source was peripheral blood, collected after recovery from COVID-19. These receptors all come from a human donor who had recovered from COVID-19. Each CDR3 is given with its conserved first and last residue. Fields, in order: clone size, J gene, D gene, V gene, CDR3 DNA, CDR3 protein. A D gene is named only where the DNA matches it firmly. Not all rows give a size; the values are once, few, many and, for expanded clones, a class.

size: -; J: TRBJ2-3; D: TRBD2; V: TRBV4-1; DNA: TGCGCCAGCAGTTCCGAACTAGCGGGGGGGTTTGATACGCAGTATTTT; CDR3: CASSSELAGGFDTQYF
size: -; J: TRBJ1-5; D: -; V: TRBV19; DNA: TGTGCCAGTAGCTCACAGGTTAATCAGCCCCAGCATTTT; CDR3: CASSSQVNQPQHF
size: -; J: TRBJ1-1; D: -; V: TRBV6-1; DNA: TGTGCCAGCAGTGAAGTGGAGCCGACGAGGGGGACTGAAGCTTTCTTT; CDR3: CASSEVEPTRGTEAFF
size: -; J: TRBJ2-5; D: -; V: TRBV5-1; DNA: TGCGCCAGCAGCTCGCTAACCGGGACTCGGGAGACCCAGTACTTC; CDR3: CASSSLTGTRETQYF
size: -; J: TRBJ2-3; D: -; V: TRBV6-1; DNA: TGTGCCAGCAGTGAGGCGGGTCCCACAGATACGCAGTATTTT; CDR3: CASSEAGPTDTQYF
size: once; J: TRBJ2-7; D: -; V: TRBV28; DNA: TGTGCCAGCAGTCCTCTGGGCGGGGAGCAGTACTTC; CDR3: CASSPLGGEQYF
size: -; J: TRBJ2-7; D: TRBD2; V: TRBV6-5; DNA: TGTGCCAGCAGTTACTTTGCAGCGGGGGACTACGAGCAGTACTTC; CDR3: CASSYFAAGDYEQYF
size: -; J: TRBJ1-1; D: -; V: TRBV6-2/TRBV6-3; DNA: TGTGCCAGCAGTTATAGTACAGGGTATAGGACTGAAGCTTTCTTT; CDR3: CASSYSTGYRTEAFF
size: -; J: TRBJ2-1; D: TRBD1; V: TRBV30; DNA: TGTGCCTGGAGTTTTTCCACAGGGGGCTGGCAGTTCTTC; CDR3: CAWSFSTGGWQFF
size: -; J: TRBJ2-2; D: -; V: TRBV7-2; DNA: TGTGCCAGCAGCTTAACCGGGCTACCTGGCCGGGAGCTGTTTTTT; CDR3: CASSLTGLPGRELFF
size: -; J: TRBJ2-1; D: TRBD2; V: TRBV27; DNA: TGTGCCAGCAGTACTCTAGCGGGATTGGAAGGTGAGCAGTTCTTC; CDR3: CASSTLAGLEGEQFF
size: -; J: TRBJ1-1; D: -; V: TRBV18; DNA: TGTGCCAGCTCAAAACACATGAACACTGAAGCTTTCTTT; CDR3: CASSKHMNTEAFF
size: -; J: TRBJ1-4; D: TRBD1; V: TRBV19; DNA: TGTGCCAGTAGTCCAGACGACGACAGGGCCTTTAATGAAAAACTGTTTTTT; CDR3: CASSPDDDRAFNEKLFF
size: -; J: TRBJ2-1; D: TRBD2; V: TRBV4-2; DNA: TGTGCCAGCACCCTTAGCGGGAGCGATCACAATGAGCAGTTCTTC; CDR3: CASTLSGSDHNEQFF
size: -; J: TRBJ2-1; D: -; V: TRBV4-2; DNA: TGTGCCAGCAGCCTTCCTGAGACCCCAGAGGACTACAATGAGCAGTTCTTC; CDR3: CASSLPETPEDYNEQFF
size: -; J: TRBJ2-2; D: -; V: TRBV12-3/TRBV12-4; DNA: TGTGCCAGCAGTTTACGAATGGCCGGGGAGCTGTTTTTT; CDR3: CASSLRMAGELFF
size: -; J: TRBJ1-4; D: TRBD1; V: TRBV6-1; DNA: TGTGCCAGCAGTGACCCACCGACAGGGGTGGATGAAAAACTGTTTTTT; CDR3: CASSDPPTGVDEKLFF
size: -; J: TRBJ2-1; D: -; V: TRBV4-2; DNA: TGTGCCAGCAGCCCCATGGACGGGAGCTCCTACAATGAGCAGTTCTTC; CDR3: CASSPMDGSSYNEQFF
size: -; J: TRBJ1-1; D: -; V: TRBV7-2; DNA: TGTGCCAGCAGCTTTTCGAGGGAGACTGAAGCTTTCTTT; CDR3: CASSFSRETEAFF
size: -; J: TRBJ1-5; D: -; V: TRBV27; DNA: TGTGCCAGCAGTTTAACCCAGGGTTCTAACCAGCCCCAGCATTTT; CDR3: CASSLTQGSNQPQHF
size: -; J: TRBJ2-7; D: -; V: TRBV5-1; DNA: TGCGCCAGCAGCTTGGCAAAAACCTACGAGCAGTACTTC; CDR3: CASSLAKTYEQYF
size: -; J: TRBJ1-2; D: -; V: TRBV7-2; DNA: TGTGCCAGCAGCCACAGGGCGGGGGATGGCTACACCTTC; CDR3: CASSHRAGDGYTF
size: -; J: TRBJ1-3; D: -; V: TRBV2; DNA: TGTGCCAGCAGTGAAGACCTCGGAACCATATATTTT; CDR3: CASSEDLGTIYF
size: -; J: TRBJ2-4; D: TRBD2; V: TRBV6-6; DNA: TGTGCCAGCAGTTACTCAGCGGGAGAGAACATTCAGTACTTC; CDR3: CASSYSAGENIQYF
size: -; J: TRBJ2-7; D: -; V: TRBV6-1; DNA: TGTGCCAGCAGTGAATCTTGGTACGAGCAGTACTTC; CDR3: CASSESWYEQYF
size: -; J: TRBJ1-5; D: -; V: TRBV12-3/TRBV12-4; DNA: TGTGCCAGCAGTTTGAGCCAGCCCCAGCATTTT; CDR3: CASSLSQPQHF
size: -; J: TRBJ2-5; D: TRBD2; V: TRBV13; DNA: TGTGCCAGCAGCTTACTAGCGGGGGCCCAGTACTTC; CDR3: CASSLLAGAQYF
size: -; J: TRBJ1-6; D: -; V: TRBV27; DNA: TGTGCCAGCAGTTTTGGGGACCACTCACCCCTCCACTTT; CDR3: CASSFGDHSPLHF
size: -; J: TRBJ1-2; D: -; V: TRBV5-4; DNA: TGTGCCAGCAGCTTGGGGCTTGGCCTCAGTATAGGCTACACCTTC; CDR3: CASSLGLGLSIGYTF